This entry is about one T cell receptor beta chain. What it binds is unknown. The data were taken from a study of shared clonotypes between healthy human individuals. Findings and limits, study-wide: Sampling used blood alone; tissue repertoires probably differ.

Trimming took 2 bases from V and 1 from J, leaving 11 bases between them. The germline V gene has CDR1 KGHSH and CDR2 LQKENI. The CDR3 extends over 15 amino acids. This table comes from immunoSEQ multiplex PCR, and its TCRdb copy is limited to in-frame clones, with some not included. The data show some 2,400,000 clones, approximately 94% seen once. The sequence derives from a man in his late teens or twenties in good health. The rearrangement uses TRBV18 and TRBJ2-5; perhaps TRBD2 as D (5 bases). Sequencing input: naive CD4+ T cells sorted from blood. The sample's subset: CD45RA+ positively selected. In DNA, the CDR3 is TGTGCCAGCTCACCAAATAGAGGGTCCCAAGAGACCCAGTACTTC. It specifies CASSPNRGSQETQYF.